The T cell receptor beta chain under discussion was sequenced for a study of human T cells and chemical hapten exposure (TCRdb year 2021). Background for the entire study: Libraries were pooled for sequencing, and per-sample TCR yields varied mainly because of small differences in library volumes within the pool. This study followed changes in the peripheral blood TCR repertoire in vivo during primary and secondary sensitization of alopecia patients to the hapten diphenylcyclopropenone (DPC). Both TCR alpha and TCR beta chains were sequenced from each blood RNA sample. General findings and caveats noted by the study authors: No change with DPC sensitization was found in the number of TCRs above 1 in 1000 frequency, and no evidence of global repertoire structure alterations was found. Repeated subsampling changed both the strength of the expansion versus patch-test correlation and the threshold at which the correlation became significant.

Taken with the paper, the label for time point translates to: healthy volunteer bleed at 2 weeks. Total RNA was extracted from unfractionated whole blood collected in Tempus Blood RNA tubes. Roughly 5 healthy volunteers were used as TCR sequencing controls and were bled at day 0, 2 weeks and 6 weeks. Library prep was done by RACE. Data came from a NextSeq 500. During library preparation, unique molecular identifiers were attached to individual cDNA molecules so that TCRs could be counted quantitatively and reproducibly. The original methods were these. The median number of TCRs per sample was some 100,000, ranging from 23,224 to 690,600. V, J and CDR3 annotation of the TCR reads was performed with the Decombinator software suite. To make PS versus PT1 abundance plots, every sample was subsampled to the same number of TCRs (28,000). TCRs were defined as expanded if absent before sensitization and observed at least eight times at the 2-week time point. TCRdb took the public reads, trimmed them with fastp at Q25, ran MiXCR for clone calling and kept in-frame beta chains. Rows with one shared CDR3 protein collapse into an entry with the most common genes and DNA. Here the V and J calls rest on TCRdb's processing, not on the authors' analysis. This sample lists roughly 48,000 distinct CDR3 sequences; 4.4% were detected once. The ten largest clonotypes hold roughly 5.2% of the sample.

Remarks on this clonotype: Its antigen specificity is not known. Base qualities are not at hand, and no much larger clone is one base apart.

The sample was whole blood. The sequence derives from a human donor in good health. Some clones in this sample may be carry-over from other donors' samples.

The nucleotide sequence is TGTGCCAGCAGCCCTATATTGGGTGAAGCTTTCTTT. Its product reads: CASSPILGEAFF. Recombination linked TRBV12-3 or TRBV12-4 to TRBJ1-1; no D gene can be assigned with confidence. The CDR3 spans 12 residues, from the cysteine through the phenylalanine. The only DNA kept is the CDR3, 36 bases in frame from the first base. A distance of 12 bases separates the germline ends of V and J, which lose 6 bases and 7 bases respectively.